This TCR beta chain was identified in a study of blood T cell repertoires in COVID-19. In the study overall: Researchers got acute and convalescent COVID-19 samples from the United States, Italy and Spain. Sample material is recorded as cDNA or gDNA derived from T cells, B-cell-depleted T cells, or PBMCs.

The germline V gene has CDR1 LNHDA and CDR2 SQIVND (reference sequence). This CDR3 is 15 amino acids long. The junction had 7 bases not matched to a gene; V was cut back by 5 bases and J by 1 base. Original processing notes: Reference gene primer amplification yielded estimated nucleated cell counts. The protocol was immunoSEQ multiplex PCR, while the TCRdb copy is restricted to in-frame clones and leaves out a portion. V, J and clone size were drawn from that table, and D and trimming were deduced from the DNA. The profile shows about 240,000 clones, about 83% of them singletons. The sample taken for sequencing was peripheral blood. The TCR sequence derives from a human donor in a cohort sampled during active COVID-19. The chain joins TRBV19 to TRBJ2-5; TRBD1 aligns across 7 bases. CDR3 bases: TGTGCCAGTAGTGGGGTTGGGACAGCCCAAGAGACCCAGTACTTC. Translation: CASSGVGTAQETQYF.